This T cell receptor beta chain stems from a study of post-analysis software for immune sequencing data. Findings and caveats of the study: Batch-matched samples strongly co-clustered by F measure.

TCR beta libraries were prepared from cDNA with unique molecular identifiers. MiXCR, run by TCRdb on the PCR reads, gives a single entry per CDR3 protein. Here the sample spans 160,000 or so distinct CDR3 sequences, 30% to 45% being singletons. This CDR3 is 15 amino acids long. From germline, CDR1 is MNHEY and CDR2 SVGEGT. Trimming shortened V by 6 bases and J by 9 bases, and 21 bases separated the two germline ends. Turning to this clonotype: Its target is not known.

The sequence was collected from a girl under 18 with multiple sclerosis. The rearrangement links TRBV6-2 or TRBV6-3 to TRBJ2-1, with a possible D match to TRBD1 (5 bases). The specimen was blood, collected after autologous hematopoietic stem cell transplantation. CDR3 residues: CASSPGFNNFREQFF. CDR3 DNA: TGTGCCAGCAGCCCAGGGTTTAATAATTTTCGTGAGCAGTTCTTC.